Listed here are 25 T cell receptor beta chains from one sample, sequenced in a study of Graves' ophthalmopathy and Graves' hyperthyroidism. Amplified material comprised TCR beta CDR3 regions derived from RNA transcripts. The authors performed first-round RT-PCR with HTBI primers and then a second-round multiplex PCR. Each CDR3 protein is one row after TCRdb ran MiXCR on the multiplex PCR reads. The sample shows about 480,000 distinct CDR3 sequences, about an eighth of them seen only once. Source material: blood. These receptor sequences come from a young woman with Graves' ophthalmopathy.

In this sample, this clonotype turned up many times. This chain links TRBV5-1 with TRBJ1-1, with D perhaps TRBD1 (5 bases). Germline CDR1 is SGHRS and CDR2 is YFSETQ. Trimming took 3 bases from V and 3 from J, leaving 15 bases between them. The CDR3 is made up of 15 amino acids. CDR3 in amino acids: CASSYGANYDTEAFF. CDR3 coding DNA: TGCGCCAGCAGCTACGGGGCGAACTACGACACTGAAGCTTTCTTT.

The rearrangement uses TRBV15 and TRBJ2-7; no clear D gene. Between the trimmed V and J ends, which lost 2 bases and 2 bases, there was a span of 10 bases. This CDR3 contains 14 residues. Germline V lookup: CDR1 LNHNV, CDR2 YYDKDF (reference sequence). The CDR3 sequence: CATSRPGPAYEQYF. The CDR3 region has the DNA TGTGCCACCAGCAGACCCGGGCCGGCCTACGAGCAGTACTTC.

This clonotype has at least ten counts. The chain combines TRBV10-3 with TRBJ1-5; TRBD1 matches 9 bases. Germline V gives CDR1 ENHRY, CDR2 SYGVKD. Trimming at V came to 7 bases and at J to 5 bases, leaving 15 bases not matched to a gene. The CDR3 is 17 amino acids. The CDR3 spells CAINPPGAGTGHQPQHF. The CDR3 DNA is TGTGCCATCAATCCCCCCGGCGCCGGGACAGGGCATCAGCCCCAGCATTTT.

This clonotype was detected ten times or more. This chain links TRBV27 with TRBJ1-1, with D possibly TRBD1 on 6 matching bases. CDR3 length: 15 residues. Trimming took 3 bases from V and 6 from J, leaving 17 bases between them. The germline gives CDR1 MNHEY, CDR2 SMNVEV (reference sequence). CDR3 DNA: TGTGCCAGCAGTTTGATGTATCAGGGGCGCGCTGAAGCTTTCTTT. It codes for CASSLMYQGRAEAFF.

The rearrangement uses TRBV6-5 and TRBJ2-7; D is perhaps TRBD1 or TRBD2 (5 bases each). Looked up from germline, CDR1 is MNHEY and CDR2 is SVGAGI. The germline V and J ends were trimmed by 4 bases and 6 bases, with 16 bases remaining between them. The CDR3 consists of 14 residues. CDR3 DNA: TGTGCCAGCAGTTCGGGACGAGGGGTAGGCGAGCAGTACTTC. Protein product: CASSSGRGVGEQYF.

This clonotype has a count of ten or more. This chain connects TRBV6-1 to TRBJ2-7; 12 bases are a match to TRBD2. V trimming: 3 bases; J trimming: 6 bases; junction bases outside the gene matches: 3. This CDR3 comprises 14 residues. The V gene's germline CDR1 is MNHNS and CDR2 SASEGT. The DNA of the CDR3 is TGTGCCAGCAGTGATTCGGGACTAGCGGGCGAGCAGTACTTC. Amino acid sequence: CASSDSGLAGEQYF.

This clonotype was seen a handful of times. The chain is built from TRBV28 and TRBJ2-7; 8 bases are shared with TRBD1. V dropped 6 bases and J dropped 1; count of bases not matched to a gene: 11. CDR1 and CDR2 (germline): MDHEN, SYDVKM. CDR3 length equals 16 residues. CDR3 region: CASSLGQGFLSYEQYF. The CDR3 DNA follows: TGTGCCAGCAGCTTAGGACAGGGATTCCTATCCTACGAGCAGTACTTC.

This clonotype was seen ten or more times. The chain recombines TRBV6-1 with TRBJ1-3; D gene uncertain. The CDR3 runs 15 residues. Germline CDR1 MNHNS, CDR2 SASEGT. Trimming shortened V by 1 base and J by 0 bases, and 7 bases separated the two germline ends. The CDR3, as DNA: TGTGCCAGCAGTGAAGAGGAGGGCTCTGGAAACACCATATATTTT. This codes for CASSEEEGSGNTIYF.

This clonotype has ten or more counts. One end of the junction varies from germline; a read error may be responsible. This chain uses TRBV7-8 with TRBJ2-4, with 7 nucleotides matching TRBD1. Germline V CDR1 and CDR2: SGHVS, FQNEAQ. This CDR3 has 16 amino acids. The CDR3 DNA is TGTGCCAGCAGCTCGGGACAGAGGATTCCCAAAAACATTAAGTACTTC. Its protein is CASSSGQRIPKNIKYF.

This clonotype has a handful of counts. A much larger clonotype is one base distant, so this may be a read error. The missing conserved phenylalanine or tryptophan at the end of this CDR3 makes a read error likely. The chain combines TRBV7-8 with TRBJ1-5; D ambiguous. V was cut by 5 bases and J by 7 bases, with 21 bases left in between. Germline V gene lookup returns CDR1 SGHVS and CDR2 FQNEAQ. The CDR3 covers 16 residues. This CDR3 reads CASSLFAGPIIQPQHL. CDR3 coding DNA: TGTGCCAGCAGCCTTTTTGCCGGGCCCATCATACAGCCCCAGCATTTG.

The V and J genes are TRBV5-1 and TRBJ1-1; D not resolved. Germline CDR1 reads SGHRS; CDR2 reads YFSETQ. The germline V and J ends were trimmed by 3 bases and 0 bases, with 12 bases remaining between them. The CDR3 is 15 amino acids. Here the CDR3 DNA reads TGCGCCAGCAGCTCCCAGACAACCTTGAACACTGAAGCTTTCTTT. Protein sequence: CASSSQTTLNTEAFF.

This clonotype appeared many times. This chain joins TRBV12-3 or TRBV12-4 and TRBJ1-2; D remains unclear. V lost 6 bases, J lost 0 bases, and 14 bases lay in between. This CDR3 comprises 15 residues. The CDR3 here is CASSGGSRANYGYTF. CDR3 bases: TGTGCCAGCAGCGGAGGGTCCAGAGCTAACTATGGCTACACCTTC.

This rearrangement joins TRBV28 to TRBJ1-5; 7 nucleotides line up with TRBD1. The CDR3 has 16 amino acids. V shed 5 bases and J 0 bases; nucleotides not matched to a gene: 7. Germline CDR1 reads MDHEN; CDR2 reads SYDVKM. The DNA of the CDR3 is TGTGCCAGCAGTCCCAAGGGACAGTATAGCAATCAGCCCCAGCATTTT. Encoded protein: CASSPKGQYSNQPQHF.

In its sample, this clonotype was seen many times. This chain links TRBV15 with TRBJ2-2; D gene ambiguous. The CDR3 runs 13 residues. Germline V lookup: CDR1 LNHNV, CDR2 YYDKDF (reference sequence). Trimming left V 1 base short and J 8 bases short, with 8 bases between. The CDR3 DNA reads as TGTGCCACCAGCAGAGGGCCTGCTGGGGAGCTGTTTTTT. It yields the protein CATSRGPAGELFF.

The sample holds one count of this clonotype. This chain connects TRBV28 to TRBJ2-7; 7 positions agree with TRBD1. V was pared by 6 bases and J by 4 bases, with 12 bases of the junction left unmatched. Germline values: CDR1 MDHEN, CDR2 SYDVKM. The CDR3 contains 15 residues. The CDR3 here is CASRSPGTAKYEQYF. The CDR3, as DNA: TGTGCCAGCAGATCCCCCGGGACAGCAAAATACGAGCAGTACTTC.

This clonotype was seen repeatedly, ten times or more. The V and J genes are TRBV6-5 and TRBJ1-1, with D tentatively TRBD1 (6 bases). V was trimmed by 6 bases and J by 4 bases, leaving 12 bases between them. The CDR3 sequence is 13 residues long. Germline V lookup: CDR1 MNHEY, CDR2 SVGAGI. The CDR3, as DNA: TGTGCCAGCAGACCAGGGGAAATCACTGAAGCTTTCTTT. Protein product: CASRPGEITEAFF.

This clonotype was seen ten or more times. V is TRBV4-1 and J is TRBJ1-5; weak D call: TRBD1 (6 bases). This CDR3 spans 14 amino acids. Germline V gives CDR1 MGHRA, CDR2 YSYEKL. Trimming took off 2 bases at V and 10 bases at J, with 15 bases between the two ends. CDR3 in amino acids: CASSQHRVGGPQHF. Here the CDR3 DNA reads TGCGCCAGCAGCCAACACAGGGTCGGCGGACCCCAGCATTTT.

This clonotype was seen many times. The CDR3 spells CASSGLAGEQETQYF. The CDR3 DNA sequence: TGTGCCAGCAGTGGTCTAGCGGGGGAACAAGAGACCCAGTACTTC. The chain recombines TRBV25-1 with TRBJ2-5, with 10 positions matching TRBD2. Germline V gene data show CDR1 as MGHDK and CDR2 as SYGVNS. The length of the CDR3 is 15 residues. V was pared by 4 bases and J by 2 bases, with 4 bases of the junction left unmatched.

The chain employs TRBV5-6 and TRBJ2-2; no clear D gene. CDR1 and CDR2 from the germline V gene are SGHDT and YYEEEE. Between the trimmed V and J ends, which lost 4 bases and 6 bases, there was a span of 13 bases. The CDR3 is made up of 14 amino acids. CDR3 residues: CASSPTFKAGELFF. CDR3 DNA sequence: TGTGCCAGCAGCCCTACCTTTAAAGCCGGGGAGCTGTTTTTT.

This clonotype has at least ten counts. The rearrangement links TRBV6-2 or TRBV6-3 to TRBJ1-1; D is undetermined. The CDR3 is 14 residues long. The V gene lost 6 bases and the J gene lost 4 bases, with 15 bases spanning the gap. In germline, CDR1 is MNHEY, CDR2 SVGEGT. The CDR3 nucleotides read TGTGCCAGCAGGGGCCCCACCCTAACCACTGAAGCTTTCTTT. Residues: CASRGPTLTTEAFF.

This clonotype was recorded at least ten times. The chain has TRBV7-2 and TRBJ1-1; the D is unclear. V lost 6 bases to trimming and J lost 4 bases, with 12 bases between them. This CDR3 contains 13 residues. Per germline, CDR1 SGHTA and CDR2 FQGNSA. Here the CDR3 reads CASREAVGTEAFF. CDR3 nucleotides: TGTGCCAGCAGGGAGGCCGTGGGCACTGAAGCTTTCTTT.

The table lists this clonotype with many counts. CDR3 amino acids: CASSSPAGALDEQYF. The CDR3 DNA reads TGTGCCAGCAGTTCCCCAGCGGGGGCCTTGGACGAGCAGTACTTC. The chain recombines TRBV28 with TRBJ2-7; 8 nucleotides agree with TRBD2. Losses at the gene ends were 4 bases for V and 5 bases for J; bases not matched to a gene: 10. Germline assignment: CDR1 MDHEN and CDR2 SYDVKM. The CDR3 sequence is 15 residues long. The full variable domain, completed using reference TRBV28 and TRBJ2-7, is DVKVTQSSRYLVKRTGEKVFLECVQDMDHENMFWYRQDPGLGLRLIYFSYDVKMKEKGDIPEGYSVSREKKERFSLILESASTNQTSMYLCASSSPAGALDEQYFGPGTRLTVT.

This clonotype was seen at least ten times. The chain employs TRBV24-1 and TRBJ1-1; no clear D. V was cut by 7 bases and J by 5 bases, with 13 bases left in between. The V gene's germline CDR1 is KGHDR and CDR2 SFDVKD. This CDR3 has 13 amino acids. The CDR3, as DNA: TGTGCCACCAGCGCCCAAGATGGGACTGAAGCTTTCTTT. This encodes CATSAQDGTEAFF.

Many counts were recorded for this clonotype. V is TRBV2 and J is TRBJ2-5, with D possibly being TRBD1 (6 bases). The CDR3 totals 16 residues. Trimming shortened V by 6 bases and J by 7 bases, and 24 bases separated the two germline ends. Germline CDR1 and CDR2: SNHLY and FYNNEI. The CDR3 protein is CASRIGTPRVGGTQYF. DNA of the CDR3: TGTGCCAGCAGGATAGGGACACCTCGAGTAGGGGGGACCCAGTACTTC.

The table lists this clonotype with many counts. DNA of the CDR3: TGTGCCAGCCAACTTCCGGGCACTTCGCCTGGCTACACCTTC. It codes for CASQLPGTSPGYTF. The chain joins TRBV28 to TRBJ1-2; D gene uncertain. From germline, CDR1 is MDHEN and CDR2 SYDVKM. This CDR3 is built from 14 residues. Trimming pared 8 bases from V and 7 bases from J, leaving 20 bases between.